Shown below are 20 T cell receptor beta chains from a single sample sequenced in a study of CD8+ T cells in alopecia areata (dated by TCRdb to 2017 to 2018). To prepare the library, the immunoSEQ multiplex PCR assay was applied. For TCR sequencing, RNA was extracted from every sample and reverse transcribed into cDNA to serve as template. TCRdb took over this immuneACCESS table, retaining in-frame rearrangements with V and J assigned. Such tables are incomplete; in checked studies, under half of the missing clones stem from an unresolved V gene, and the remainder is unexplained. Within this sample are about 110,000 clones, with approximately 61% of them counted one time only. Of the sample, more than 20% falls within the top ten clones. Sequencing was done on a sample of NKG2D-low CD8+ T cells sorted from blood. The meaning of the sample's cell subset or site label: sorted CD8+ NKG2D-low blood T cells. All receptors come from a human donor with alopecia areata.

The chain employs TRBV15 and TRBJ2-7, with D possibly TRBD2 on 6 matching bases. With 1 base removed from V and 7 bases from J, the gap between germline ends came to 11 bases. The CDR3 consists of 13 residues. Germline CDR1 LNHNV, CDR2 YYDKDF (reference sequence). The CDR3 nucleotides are TGTGCCACCAGCAGAGGTGGGGAGGAAGAGCAGTACTTC. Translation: CATSRGGEEEQYF.

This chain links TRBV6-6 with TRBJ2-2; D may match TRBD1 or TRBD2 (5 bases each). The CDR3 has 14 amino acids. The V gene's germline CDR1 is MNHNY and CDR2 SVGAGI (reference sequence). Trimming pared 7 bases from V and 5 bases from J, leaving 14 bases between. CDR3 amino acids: CASTPGGQTGELFF. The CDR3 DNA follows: TGTGCCAGCACCCCCGGAGGACAAACCGGGGAGCTGTTTTTT.

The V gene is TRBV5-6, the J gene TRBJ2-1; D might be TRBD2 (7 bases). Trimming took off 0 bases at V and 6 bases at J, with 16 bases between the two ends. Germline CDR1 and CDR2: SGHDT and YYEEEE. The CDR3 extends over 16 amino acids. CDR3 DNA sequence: TGTGCCAGCAGCTTGGACTCGGCAGGGGAGGGCAATGAGCAGTTCTTC. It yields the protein CASSLDSAGEGNEQFF. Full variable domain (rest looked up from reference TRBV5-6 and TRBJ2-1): DAGVTQSPTHLIKTRGQQVTLRCSPKSGHDTVSWYQQALGQGPQFIFQYYEEEERQRGNFPDRFSGHQFPNYSSELNVNALLLGDSALYLCASSLDSAGEGNEQFFGPGTRLTVL.

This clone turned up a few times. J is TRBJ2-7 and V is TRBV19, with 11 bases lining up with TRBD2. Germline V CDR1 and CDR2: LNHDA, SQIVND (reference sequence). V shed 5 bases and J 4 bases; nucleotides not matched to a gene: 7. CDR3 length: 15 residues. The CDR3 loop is CASSPALAGEYEQYF. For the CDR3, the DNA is TGTGCCAGTAGTCCGGCACTAGCGGGGGAATACGAGCAGTACTTC. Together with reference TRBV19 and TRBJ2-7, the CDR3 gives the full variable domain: DGGITQSPKYLFRKEGQNVTLSCEQNLNHDAMYWYRQDPGQGLRLIYYSQIVNDFQKGDIAEGYSVSREKKESFPLTVTSAQKNPTAFYLCASSPALAGEYEQYFGPGTRLTVT.

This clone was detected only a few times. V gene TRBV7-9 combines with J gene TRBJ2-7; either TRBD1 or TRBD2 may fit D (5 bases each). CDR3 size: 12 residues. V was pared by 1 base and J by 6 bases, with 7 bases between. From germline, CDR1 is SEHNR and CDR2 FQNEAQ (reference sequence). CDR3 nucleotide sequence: TGTGCCAGCAGCTTAGGTGGGGGCGAGCAGTACTTC. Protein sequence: CASSLGGGEQYF.

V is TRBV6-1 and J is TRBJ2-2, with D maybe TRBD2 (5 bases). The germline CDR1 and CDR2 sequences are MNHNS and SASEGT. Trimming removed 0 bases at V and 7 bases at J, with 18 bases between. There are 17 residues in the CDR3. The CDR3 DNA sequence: TGTGCCAGCAGTGAAGCGCATTGGACTCCAAAAGGCGGGGAGCTGTTTTTT. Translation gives CASSEAHWTPKGGELFF.

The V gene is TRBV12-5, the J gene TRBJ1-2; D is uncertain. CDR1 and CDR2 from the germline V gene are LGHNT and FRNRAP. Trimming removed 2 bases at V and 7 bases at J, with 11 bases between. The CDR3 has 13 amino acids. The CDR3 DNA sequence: TGTGCTAGTGGTTTGATCCCATGGGTTGGCTACACCTTC. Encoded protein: CASGLIPWVGYTF.

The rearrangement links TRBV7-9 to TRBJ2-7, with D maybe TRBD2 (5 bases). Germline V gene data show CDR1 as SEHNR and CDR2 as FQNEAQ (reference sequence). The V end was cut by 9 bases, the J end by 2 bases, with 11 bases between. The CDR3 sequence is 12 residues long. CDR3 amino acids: CASFGETYEQYF. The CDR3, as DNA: TGTGCCAGTTTCGGGGAAACCTACGAGCAGTACTTC.

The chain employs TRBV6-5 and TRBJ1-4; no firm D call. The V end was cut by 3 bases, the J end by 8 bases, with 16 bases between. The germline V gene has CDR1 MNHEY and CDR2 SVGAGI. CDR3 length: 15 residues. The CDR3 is CASSYSDSPREKLFF. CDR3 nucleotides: TGTGCCAGCAGTTATTCAGACTCACCTCGAGAAAAACTGTTTTTT.

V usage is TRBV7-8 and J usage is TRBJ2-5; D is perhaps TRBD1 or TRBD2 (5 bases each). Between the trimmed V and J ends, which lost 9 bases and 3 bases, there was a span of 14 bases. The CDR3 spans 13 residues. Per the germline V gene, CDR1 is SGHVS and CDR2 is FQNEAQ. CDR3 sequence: CASQGRMKETQYF. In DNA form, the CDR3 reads TGTGCCAGTCAGGGACGGATGAAAGAGACCCAGTACTTC.

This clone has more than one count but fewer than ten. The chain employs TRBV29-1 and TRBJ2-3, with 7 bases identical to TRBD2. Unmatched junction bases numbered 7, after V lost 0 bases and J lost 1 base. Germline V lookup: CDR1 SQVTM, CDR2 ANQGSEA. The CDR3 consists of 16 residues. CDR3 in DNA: TGCAGCGTTGAAGATCAGCGGGGTTCTGGCACAGATACGCAGTATTTT. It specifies CSVEDQRGSGTDTQYF.

CDR3 region: CASSDSSQGSYGYTF. The CDR3 DNA follows: TGTGCCAGCAGTGACTCATCGCAGGGATCCTATGGCTACACCTTC. The J gene is TRBJ1-2, the V gene TRBV6-4; a weak D match, TRBD1 (5 bases). The CDR3 has 15 residues. The germline V gene encodes CDR1 MRHNA and CDR2 SNTAGT. The V end was cut by 0 bases, the J end by 4 bases, with 12 bases between.

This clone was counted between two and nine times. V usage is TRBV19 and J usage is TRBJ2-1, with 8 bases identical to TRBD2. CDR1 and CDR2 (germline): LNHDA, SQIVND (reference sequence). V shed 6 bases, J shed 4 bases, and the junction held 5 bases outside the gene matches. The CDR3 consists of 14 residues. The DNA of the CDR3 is TGTGCCAGTAGGGGACTAGGGGTATACAATGAGCAGTTCTTC. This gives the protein CASRGLGVYNEQFF.

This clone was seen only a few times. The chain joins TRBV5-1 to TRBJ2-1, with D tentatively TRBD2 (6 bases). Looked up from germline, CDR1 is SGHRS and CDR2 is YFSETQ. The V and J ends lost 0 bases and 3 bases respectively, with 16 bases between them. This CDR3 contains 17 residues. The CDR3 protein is CASSLVVAGPNYNEQFF. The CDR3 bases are TGCGCCAGCAGCTTGGTGGTGGCGGGACCCAACTACAATGAGCAGTTCTTC.

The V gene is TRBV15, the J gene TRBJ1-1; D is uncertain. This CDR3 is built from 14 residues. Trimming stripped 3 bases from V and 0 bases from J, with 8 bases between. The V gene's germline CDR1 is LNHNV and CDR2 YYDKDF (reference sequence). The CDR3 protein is CATSRETVNTEAFF. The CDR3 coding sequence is TGTGCCACCAGCAGGGAGACGGTGAACACTGAAGCTTTCTTT.

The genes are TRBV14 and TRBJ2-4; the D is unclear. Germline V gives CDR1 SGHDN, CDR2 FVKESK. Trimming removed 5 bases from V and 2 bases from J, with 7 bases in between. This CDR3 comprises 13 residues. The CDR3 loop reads CASSVESKNIQYF. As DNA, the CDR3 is TGTGCCAGCAGCGTTGAATCCAAAAACATTCAGTACTTC.

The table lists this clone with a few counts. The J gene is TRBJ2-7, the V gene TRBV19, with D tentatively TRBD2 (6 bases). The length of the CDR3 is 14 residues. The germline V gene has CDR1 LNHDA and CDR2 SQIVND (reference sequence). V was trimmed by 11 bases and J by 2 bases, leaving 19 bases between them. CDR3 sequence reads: CAASPGLDAYEQYF. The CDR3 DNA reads TGTGCCGCCAGCCCGGGACTGGATGCCTACGAGCAGTACTTC.

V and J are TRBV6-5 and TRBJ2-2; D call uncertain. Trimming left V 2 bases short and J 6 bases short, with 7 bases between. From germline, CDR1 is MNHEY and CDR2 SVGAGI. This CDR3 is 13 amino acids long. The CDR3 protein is CASSYVSPGELFF. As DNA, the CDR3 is TGTGCCAGCAGTTACGTCTCTCCCGGGGAGCTGTTTTTT.

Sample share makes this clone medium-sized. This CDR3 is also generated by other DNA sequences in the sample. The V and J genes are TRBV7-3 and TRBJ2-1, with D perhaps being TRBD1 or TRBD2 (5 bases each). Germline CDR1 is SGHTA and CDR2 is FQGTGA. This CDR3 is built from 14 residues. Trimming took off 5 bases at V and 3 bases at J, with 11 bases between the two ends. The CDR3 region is CASSLGGGYNEQFF. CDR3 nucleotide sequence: TGTGCCAGCAGCCTTGGGGGTGGCTACAATGAGCAGTTCTTC.

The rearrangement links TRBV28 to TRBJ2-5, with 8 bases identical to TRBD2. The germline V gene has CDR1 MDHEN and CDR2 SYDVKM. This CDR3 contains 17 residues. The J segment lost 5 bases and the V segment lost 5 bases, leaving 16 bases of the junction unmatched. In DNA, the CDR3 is TGTGCCAGCAGTCAGTGTTGCGGGAGGATCCCGGGGGAGACCCAGTACTTC. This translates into CASSQCCGRIPGETQYF.